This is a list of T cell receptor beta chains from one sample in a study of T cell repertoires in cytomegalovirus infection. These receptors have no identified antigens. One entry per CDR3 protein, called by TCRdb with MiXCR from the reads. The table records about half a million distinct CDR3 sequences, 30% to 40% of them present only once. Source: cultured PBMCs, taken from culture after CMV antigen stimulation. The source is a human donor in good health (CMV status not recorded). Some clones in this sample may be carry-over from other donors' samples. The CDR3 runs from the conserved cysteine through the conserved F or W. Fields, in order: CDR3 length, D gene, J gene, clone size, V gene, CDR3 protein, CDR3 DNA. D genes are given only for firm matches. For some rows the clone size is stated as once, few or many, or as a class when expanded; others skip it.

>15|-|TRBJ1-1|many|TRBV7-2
CASSLVGGMNTEAFF
TGTGCCAGCAGCTTAGTTGGAGGGATGAACACTGAAGCTTTCTTT
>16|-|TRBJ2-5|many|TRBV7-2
CASSSETPLIQETQYF
TGTGCCAGCAGCTCCGAGACTCCACTAATACAAGAGACCCAGTACTTC
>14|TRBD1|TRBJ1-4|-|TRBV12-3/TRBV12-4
CACTKVTGGEKLFF
TGTGCCTGTACGAAGGTCACAGGGGGTGAAAAACTGTTTTTT
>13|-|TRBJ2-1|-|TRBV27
CASSRSEYNEQFF
TGTGCCAGCAGCCGTAGCGAATACAATGAGCAGTTCTTC
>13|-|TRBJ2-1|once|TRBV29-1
CSVGPGPANEQFF
TGCAGCGTGGGACCGGGGCCTGCAAATGAGCAGTTCTTC
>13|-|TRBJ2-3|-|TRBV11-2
CASSLGQFDPQYF
TGTGCCAGCAGCTTAGGGCAGTTTGATCCGCAGTATTTT
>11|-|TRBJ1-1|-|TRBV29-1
CSVVTNTEAFF
TGCAGCGTTGTTACGAACACTGAAGCTTTCTTT
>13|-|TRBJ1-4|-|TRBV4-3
CASSQDGTEKLFF
TGCGCCAGCAGCCAAGATGGGACGGAAAAACTGTTTTTT
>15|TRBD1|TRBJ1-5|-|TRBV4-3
CASSRTQGAGQPQHF
TGCGCCAGCAGCCGCACACAGGGGGCCGGTCAGCCCCAGCATTTT
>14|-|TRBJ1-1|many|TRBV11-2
CASRIDTSNTEAFF
TGTGCCAGCCGTATTGACACTTCGAACACTGAAGCTTTCTTT
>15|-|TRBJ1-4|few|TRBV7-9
CASRSSGGESEKLFF
TGTGCCAGCAGGTCATCGGGCGGCGAGTCTGAAAAACTGTTTTTT
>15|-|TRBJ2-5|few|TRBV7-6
CASSLQSASEETQYF
TGTGCCAGCAGCCTTCAGTCGGCCTCAGAAGAGACCCAGTACTTC
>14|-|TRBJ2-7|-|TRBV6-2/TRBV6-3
CASTWLRDPYEQYF
TGTGCCAGCACCTGGCTGAGGGACCCCTACGAGCAGTACTTC
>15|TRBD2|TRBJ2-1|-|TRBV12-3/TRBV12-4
CASKGLAGGPNEQFF
TGTGCCAGCAAAGGACTAGCGGGAGGGCCTAATGAGCAGTTCTTC
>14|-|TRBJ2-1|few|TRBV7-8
CASSLTGPYNEQFF
TGTGCCAGCAGCTTGACGGGACCCTACAATGAGCAGTTCTTC
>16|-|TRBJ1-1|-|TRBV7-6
CASSLDSRSRNTEAFF
TGTGCCAGCAGCTTAGATTCCCGGAGTAGGAACACTGAAGCTTTCTTT
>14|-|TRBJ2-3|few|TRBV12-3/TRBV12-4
CASSRDISADTQYF
TGTGCCAGCAGTCGGGACATTTCTGCAGATACGCAGTATTTT
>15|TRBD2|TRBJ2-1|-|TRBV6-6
CASSYSLAGGPGQFF
TGTGCCAGCAGTTACTCGCTAGCGGGAGGACCTGGACAGTTCTTC
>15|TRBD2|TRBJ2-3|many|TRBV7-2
CASGWGLAGVDTQYF
TGTGCCAGCGGATGGGGACTAGCGGGAGTGGATACGCAGTATTTT
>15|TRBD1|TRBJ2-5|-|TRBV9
CASSWGQGNQETQYF
TGTGCCAGCAGCTGGGGACAGGGGAATCAAGAGACCCAGTACTTC
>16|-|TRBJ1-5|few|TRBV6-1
CASSARRRDSNQPQHF
TGTGCCAGCAGCGCTAGGAGGCGGGATAGCAATCAGCCCCAGCATTTT
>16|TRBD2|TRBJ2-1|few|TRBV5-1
CASSLVIGLAGGEQFF
TGCGCCAGCAGCTTGGTAATAGGGCTAGCGGGAGGTGAGCAGTTCTTC
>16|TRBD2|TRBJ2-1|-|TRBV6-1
CASRPPGLAGVGEQFF
TGTGCCAGCAGACCCCCAGGACTAGCGGGAGTAGGTGAGCAGTTCTTC
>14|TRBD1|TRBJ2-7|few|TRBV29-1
CSVDLTGGSYEQYF
TGCAGCGTTGACCTGACAGGGGGCTCCTACGAGCAGTACTTC